The 26 T cell receptor beta chains listed next were all sequenced from one sample in a study of CD8 T cells in ankylosing spondylitis. Each CDR3 protein is one row after TCRdb ran MiXCR on the 5' RACE reads. Of more than 25,000 distinct CDR3 sequences listed, around 14% are singletons. The specimen was blood. Receptors were obtained from a male donor with ankylosing spondylitis or in good health (not recorded which).

The table lists this clonotype with a few counts. The chain is built from TRBV12-3 or TRBV12-4 and TRBJ2-3, with a weak D call TRBD1 (5 bases). The CDR3 length is 13 residues. Trimming took 7 bases from V and 2 from J, leaving 10 bases between them. CDR3 protein: CASTKQVTDTQYF. Here the CDR3 DNA reads TGTGCCAGCACAAAACAGGTCACAGATACGCAGTATTTT.

V gene TRBV29-1 combines with J gene TRBJ2-1; 12 bases line up with TRBD1. The CDR3 is 16 residues long. CDR1 is SQVTM, CDR2 ANQGSEA, per germline. V was pared by 6 bases and J by 4 bases, with 10 bases of the junction left unmatched. CDR3 sequence reads: CSVAGQGAFLYNEQFF. The CDR3 nucleotides read TGCAGCGTCGCGGGACAGGGGGCGTTCCTATACAATGAGCAGTTCTTC.

J is TRBJ1-1 and V is TRBV12-3 or TRBV12-4; D is unresolved. V lost 7 bases, J lost 0 bases, and 15 bases lay in between. The CDR3 loop spans 15 amino acids. CDR3 residues: CASTPTGRLNTEAFF. Written as DNA, the CDR3 is TGTGCCAGCACCCCTACGGGCCGTTTGAACACTGAAGCTTTCTTT.

The gene calls are TRBV12-3 or TRBV12-4 and TRBJ2-1; 7 nucleotides agree with TRBD1. V lost 6 bases to trimming and J lost 4 bases; unmatched junction nucleotides: 6. The CDR3 has 14 residues. The CDR3 protein is CASSNPGQYNEQFF. The CDR3 DNA is TGTGCCAGCAGCAATCCGGGACAGTACAATGAGCAGTTCTTC.

The gene calls are TRBV7-2 and TRBJ2-2; tentative D call: TRBD1 (5 bases). The germline V gene has CDR1 SGHTA and CDR2 FQGNSA. CDR3 size: 15 residues. The germline V and J ends were trimmed by 2 bases and 1 base, with 8 bases remaining between them. DNA of the CDR3: TGTGCCAGCAGCTTAAATCAGGGGAACACCGGGGAGCTGTTTTTT. Protein: CASSLNQGNTGELFF.

This clonotype was found a few times. V is TRBV29-1 and J is TRBJ2-3, with TRBD2 identical over 7 bases. Losses at the gene ends were 4 bases for V and 0 bases for J; bases not matched to a gene: 7. The CDR3 length is 15 residues. The germline gives CDR1 SQVTM, CDR2 ANQGSEA. The CDR3 reads CSVGQSGASTDTQYF. CDR3 DNA: TGCAGCGTTGGCCAAAGCGGGGCTAGCACAGATACGCAGTATTTT.

This clonotype was seen a few times. The rearrangement uses TRBV4-2 and TRBJ2-2; D uncertain. V lost 4 bases, J lost 4 bases, and 10 bases lay in between. Germline CDR1 LGHNA, CDR2 YNFKEQ. CDR3 length: 14 residues. CDR3 in amino acids: CASSLGATTGELFF. The DNA of the CDR3 is TGTGCCAGCAGCCTCGGAGCAACCACCGGGGAGCTGTTTTTT.

The chain combines TRBV2 with TRBJ2-1; D ambiguous. There are 13 residues in the CDR3. With 1 base removed from V and 7 bases from J, the gap between germline ends came to 8 bases. Germline loops: CDR1 SNHLY, CDR2 FYNNEI. The CDR3 DNA sequence: TGTGCCAGCAGTGAAGTGCCGAGTAATGAGCAGTTCTTC. This encodes CASSEVPSNEQFF.

The rearrangement uses TRBV12-3 or TRBV12-4 and TRBJ2-2, with 7 bases identical to TRBD2. This CDR3 region has 15 residues. V dropped 6 bases and J dropped 6; count of bases not matched to a gene: 10. CDR3 bases: TGTGCCAGCAGATCCTCGGGGAGGGACGCCGGGGAGCTGTTTTTT. It encodes CASRSSGRDAGELFF.

As DNA, the CDR3 is TGTGCCAGCAGCTCGGGACAGGGAGATTCACCCCTCCACTTT. Protein product: CASSSGQGDSPLHF. The chain uses TRBV11-1 and TRBJ1-6; 9 nucleotides align to TRBD1. The CDR3 has 14 residues. J was trimmed by 8 bases and V by 4 bases; bases with no gene match: 3. Germline V gene lookup returns CDR1 SGHAT and CDR2 FQDESV (reference sequence).

This clonotype showed up just a few times. V is TRBV5-5 and J is TRBJ1-1; D not certain. Trimming removed 0 bases from V and 5 bases from J, with 11 bases in between. The CDR3 contains 14 residues. Germline CDR1 SGHKS, CDR2 YYEKEE (reference sequence). The CDR3 DNA reads as TGTGCCAGCAGCTTGGATCCGGGTGGTACTGAAGCTTTCTTT. Translated: CASSLDPGGTEAFF.

The gene calls are TRBV20-1 and TRBJ2-2; 10 nucleotides agree with TRBD1. CDR3 length: 15 amino acids. Germline V CDR1 and CDR2: DFQATT, SNEGSKA (reference sequence). Losses at the gene ends were 6 bases for V and 6 bases for J; bases not matched to a gene: 10. The CDR3 protein is CSAKLTGGASGELFF. The CDR3, as DNA: TGCAGTGCCAAACTGACAGGGGGCGCGTCCGGGGAGCTGTTTTTT.

The rearrangement links TRBV13 to TRBJ2-7, with D perhaps matching TRBD1 (5 bases). Germline loops: CDR1 PRHDT, CDR2 FYEKMQ (reference sequence). Deletions cut 8 bases from V and 3 bases from J, with 14 bases between. The CDR3 is made up of 13 amino acids. The CDR3 here is CASQLQGYYEQYF. The CDR3 DNA follows: TGTGCCAGCCAACTCCAGGGCTACTACGAGCAGTACTTC.

The CDR3 sequence is CASSQALLQEETQYF. CDR3 in DNA: TGTGCCAGCAGTCAGGCTCTGTTGCAGGAAGAGACCCAGTACTTC. This rearrangement joins TRBV12-3 or TRBV12-4 to TRBJ2-5; no definite D call. The CDR3 is made up of 15 amino acids. V was cut by 5 bases and J by 3 bases, with 16 bases left in between.

This rearrangement joins TRBV28 to TRBJ1-5; D remains ambiguous. V lost 1 base and J 4 bases, leaving 8 bases between the germline ends. CDR1 and CDR2 from the germline V gene are MDHEN and SYDVKM. CDR3 length: 14 residues. The CDR3 nucleotides read TGTGCCAGCAGTTTATTTTCAGTGAATCAGCCCCAGCATTTT. Its protein is CASSLFSVNQPQHF.

This clonotype has only a few counts. The chain combines TRBV3-1 with TRBJ2-7, with no clear D. Per the germline V gene, CDR1 is LGHDT and CDR2 is YNNKEL (reference sequence). V shed 0 bases and J shed 2 bases, with 8 bases lying between them. The CDR3 spans 14 residues. This CDR3 is CASSQDLGTYEQYF. CDR3 sequence (DNA): TGTGCCAGCAGCCAAGATCTGGGGACCTACGAGCAGTACTTC.

This clonotype was observed a handful of times. The rearrangement uses TRBV12-3 or TRBV12-4 and TRBJ2-2; TRBD1 aligns across 8 bases. With 6 bases clipped from V and 2 bases from J, the junction kept 8 bases outside the gene matches. This CDR3 is 16 amino acids long. The CDR3 coding sequence is TGTGCCAGCAGACCAGGTGGGACAGGAAACACCGGGGAGCTGTTTTTT. This sequence encodes CASRPGGTGNTGELFF.

V gene TRBV29-1 combines with J gene TRBJ1-1; no reliable D call. V lost 3 bases to trimming and J lost 1 base, with 9 bases between them. CDR1 is SQVTM, CDR2 ANQGSEA, per germline. The CDR3 extends over 13 amino acids. The CDR3 nucleotides are TGCAGCGTTGACCATCAAGCGAACACTGAAGCTTTCTTT. This encodes CSVDHQANTEAFF.

J is TRBJ2-1 and V is TRBV12-3 or TRBV12-4, with TRBD2 as a possible D gene (6 bases). CDR3 length equals 14 residues. The V end lost 5 bases, the J end lost 8 bases, and 16 bases lay between the germline ends. CDR3 sequence: CASSPRDSPYEQFF. In DNA form, the CDR3 reads TGTGCCAGCAGTCCCCGGGACTCCCCGTATGAGCAGTTCTTC.

This clonotype is labeled medium-sized (0.01 to 0.1%). J is TRBJ2-3 and V is TRBV24-1; a weak D match, TRBD2 (6 bases). Trimming cost V 3 bases and J 0 bases, with 9 bases left between them. The CDR3 contains 15 residues. The germline CDR1 and CDR2 sequences are KGHDR and SFDVKD. The CDR3 is CATSDSGPSTDTQYF. CDR3 coding DNA: TGTGCCACCAGTGATAGCGGGCCTAGCACAGATACGCAGTATTTT.

The chain has TRBV12-3 or TRBV12-4 and TRBJ2-5; D may be TRBD1 or TRBD2 (5 bases each). CDR3 length: 13 residues. V shed 6 bases and J shed 13 bases, with 21 bases lying between them. In DNA form, the CDR3 reads TGTGCCAGCAGCTTCAGGGACCAGGGAGTCCGGTACTTC. Amino acids: CASSFRDQGVRYF.

J is TRBJ2-7 and V is TRBV7-2, with D unresolved. The germline V gene encodes CDR1 SGHTA and CDR2 FQGNSA. CDR3 length: 14 residues. V lost 0 bases, J lost 2 bases, and 8 bases lay in between. The CDR3: CASSLAPATYEQYF. The CDR3 DNA is TGTGCCAGCAGCTTAGCCCCGGCGACCTACGAGCAGTACTTC.

This rearrangement joins TRBV5-1 to TRBJ2-2; no firm D call. V was clipped by 0 bases and J by 6 bases, with 6 bases between them. The CDR3 spans 13 residues. CDR1 is SGHRS, CDR2 YFSETQ, per germline. CDR3 sequence reads: CASSLVGPGELFF. The CDR3 region has the DNA TGCGCCAGCAGCTTGGTTGGACCCGGGGAGCTGTTTTTT.

This clonotype showed up just a few times. The gene calls are TRBV30 and TRBJ1-1; D remains unclear. CDR1 and CDR2 from the germline V gene are GTSNPN and SVGIG (reference sequence). The CDR3 sequence is 13 residues long. Trimming shortened V by 5 bases and J by 4 bases, and 14 bases separated the two germline ends. CDR3 nucleotides: TGTGCCTGGGATGTGGGCCAGGTCACTGAAGCTTTCTTT. This encodes CAWDVGQVTEAFF. The entire variable domain, with the rest obtained from reference TRBV30 and TRBJ1-1, is as follows: SQTIHQWPATLVQPVGSPLSLECTVEGTSNPNLYWYRQAAGRGLQLLFYSVGIGQISSEVPQNLSASRPQDRQFILSSKKLLLSDSGFYLCAWDVGQVTEAFFGQGTRLTVV.

This clonotype showed up just a few times. The V call is TRBV7-2, the J call TRBJ1-1; D call uncertain. Per germline, CDR1 SGHTA and CDR2 FQGNSA. The CDR3 is 15 amino acids. V gave up 0 bases and J gave up 8 bases, with 16 bases separating them. CDR3 nucleotide sequence: TGTGCCAGCAGCTTAGCCGCCAGCAATGCTCAAGAAGCTTTCTTT. Protein: CASSLAASNAQEAFF.

V is TRBV2 and J is TRBJ2-2; D perhaps matches TRBD1 (5 bases). V lost 9 bases and J 3 bases, leaving 14 bases between the germline ends. CDR1 SNHLY and CDR2 FYNNEI come from the germline V gene. The CDR3 extends over 14 amino acids. CDR3 in DNA: TGTGCCAGTCAACAGGATCCCTACACCGGGGAGCTGTTTTTT. Its translation: CASQQDPYTGELFF.